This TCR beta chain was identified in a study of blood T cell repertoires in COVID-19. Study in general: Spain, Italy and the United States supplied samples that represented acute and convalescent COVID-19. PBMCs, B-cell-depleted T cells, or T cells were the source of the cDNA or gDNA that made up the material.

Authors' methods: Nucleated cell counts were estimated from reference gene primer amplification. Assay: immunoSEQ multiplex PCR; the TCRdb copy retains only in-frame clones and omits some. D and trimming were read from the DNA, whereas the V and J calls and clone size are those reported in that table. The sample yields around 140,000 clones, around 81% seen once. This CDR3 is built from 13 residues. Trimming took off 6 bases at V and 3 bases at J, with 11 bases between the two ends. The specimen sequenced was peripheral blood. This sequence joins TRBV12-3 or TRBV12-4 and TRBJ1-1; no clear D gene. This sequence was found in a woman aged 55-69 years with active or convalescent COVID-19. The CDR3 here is CASSLVSYTEAFF. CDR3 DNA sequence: TGTGCCAGCAGCCTTGTAAGCTACACTGAAGCTTTCTTT.